The 26 T cell receptor beta chains reported below all come from one sample, sequenced in a study of human T cells and chemical hapten exposure (dated by TCRdb to the early 2020s). What this sample's time point label stands for: pre-sensitization, week 0. The treatment or condition label here, explained by the study, means: therapeutic diphenylcyclopropenone sensitization with weekly scalp DPC. Library generation was performed with RACE. Reads for this sample came from a NextSeq 500. TCRdb ran its own pipeline on the public reads, namely fastp trimming at Q25 and MiXCR clone calling, and kept in-frame beta chains. Merged by CDR3 protein, the rows form single entries marked with the most common genes and DNA. For this sample there are around 250,000 distinct CDR3 sequences; approximately 8.6% appear just once. The ten largest account for 2% to 3% of the sample. The sequences come from whole blood, collected in connection with sensitization to the hapten diphenylcyclopropenone (DPC). The source of these receptors is a middle-aged woman with alopecia areata. Some clones in this sample may be carry-over from other donors' samples.

In its sample, this clonotype was seen a few times. V gene TRBV20-1 combines with J gene TRBJ2-4, with a tentative D call TRBD2 (7 bases). V was clipped by 2 bases and J by 8 bases, with 19 bases between them. There are 15 residues in the CDR3. Germline V gene data show CDR1 as DFQATT and CDR2 as SNEGSKA (reference sequence). The CDR3 sequence is CSARSLAEGGDIQYF. The CDR3, as DNA: TGCAGTGCTAGATCTCTAGCGGAGGGGGGGGACATTCAGTACTTC.

The table lists this clonotype with many counts. The chain links TRBV28 to TRBJ2-2; no reliable D call. The CDR3 contains 13 residues. From germline, CDR1 is MDHEN and CDR2 SYDVKM. The ends were cut back, 6 bases at V and 8 bases at J, with 13 bases in the middle. Here the CDR3 reads CASRTHGRGELFF. CDR3 bases: TGTGCCAGCAGAACACACGGGCGGGGGGAGCTGTTTTTT. The full variable domain, with the rest looked up from reference TRBV28 and TRBJ2-2, is DVKVTQSSRYLVKRTGEKVFLECVQDMDHENMFWYRQDPGLGLRLIYFSYDVKMKEKGDIPEGYSVSREKKERFSLILESASTNQTSMYLCASRTHGRGELFFGEGSRLTVL.

The V gene is TRBV6-2 or TRBV6-3, the J gene TRBJ2-1, with TRBD2 identical over 9 bases. Trimming at V came to 6 bases and at J to 4 bases, leaving 13 bases not matched to a gene. The CDR3 is 17 amino acids. Germline loops: CDR1 MNHEY, CDR2 SVGEGT. Written as DNA, the CDR3 is TGTGCCAGCAGCACCGAAAGGCGGGGGGGCGCTTACAATGAGCAGTTCTTC. It codes for CASSTERRGGAYNEQFF.

The chain is built from TRBV5-1 and TRBJ1-4; TRBD1 is a possible D gene (6 bases). From germline, CDR1 is SGHRS and CDR2 YFSETQ. The CDR3 is made up of 17 amino acids. V was shortened by 4 bases and J by 3 bases, with 19 bases between the two germline ends. The CDR3: CASSRDIAGGANEKLFF. CDR3 DNA: TGCGCCAGCAGCCGGGACATCGCGGGGGGTGCTAATGAAAAACTGTTTTTT.

This clonotype was detected a few times. The chain combines TRBV4-2 with TRBJ1-1; D remains ambiguous. Germline assignment: CDR1 LGHNA and CDR2 YNFKEQ. V was clipped by 0 bases and J by 5 bases, with 16 bases between them. The CDR3 has 16 residues. The CDR3 nucleotides are TGTGCCAGCAGCCAAGATCATAGCGGGGTCGGAACTGAAGCTTTCTTT. It encodes CASSQDHSGVGTEAFF.

V and J are TRBV10-3 and TRBJ1-6; TRBD1 agrees at 7 bases. CDR3 length: 14 residues. V gave up 6 bases and J gave up 7 bases; unmatched junction bases: 6. In germline, CDR1 is ENHRY, CDR2 SYGVKD. The CDR3 loop is CAIRTQGSNSPLHF. The CDR3 DNA sequence: TGTGCCATCAGGACACAGGGGAGCAATTCACCCCTCCACTTT.

The table lists this clonotype with a few counts. V gene TRBV29-1 combines with J gene TRBJ1-3; TRBD1 aligns across 7 bases. This CDR3 is 14 amino acids long. V lost 4 bases, J lost 3 bases, and 6 bases stayed unmatched. Looked up from germline, CDR1 is SQVTM and CDR2 is ANQGSEA. The CDR3 is CSVGPDRDGNTIYF. CDR3 DNA sequence: TGCAGCGTTGGACCTGACAGGGATGGAAACACCATATATTTT.

This clonotype was counted only a few times. The rearrangement joins TRBV11-1 to TRBJ2-6; 7 bases map to TRBD1. CDR3 length: 16 amino acids. Per the germline V gene, CDR1 is SGHAT and CDR2 is FQDESV (reference sequence). J was trimmed by 0 bases and V by 6 bases; bases with no gene match: 5. CDR3 region: CASSPWDSSGANVLTF. The CDR3 DNA follows: TGTGCCAGCAGTCCCTGGGACAGCTCTGGGGCCAACGTCCTGACTTTC.

V gene TRBV6-5 combines with J gene TRBJ1-2, with TRBD1 identical over 9 bases. Germline CDR1 MNHEY, CDR2 SVGAGI. The V and J ends lost 2 bases and 3 bases, in that order; junction bases with no gene match: 4. The CDR3 has 15 residues. The CDR3 here is CASSYTDRGYYGYTF. The CDR3 region has the DNA TGTGCCAGCAGTTACACGGACAGGGGATACTATGGCTACACCTTC.

This clonotype was seen a few times. The V gene is TRBV18, the J gene TRBJ1-1, with 7 bases matching TRBD1. This CDR3 has 15 residues. J lost 4 bases, V lost 4 bases, and 9 bases had no gene match. CDR1 is KGHSH and CDR2 is LQKENI in the germline V gene. The CDR3: CASSQRTGASTEAFF. The CDR3 DNA sequence: TGTGCCAGCTCACAACGGACAGGCGCATCCACTGAAGCTTTCTTT.

This clonotype turned up a few times. The genes are TRBV2 and TRBJ2-5; TRBD2 is a possible D gene (7 bases). The V end lost 4 bases, the J end lost 1 base, and 19 bases lay between the germline ends. The CDR3 sequence is 17 residues long. The germline V gene encodes CDR1 SNHLY and CDR2 FYNNEI. CDR3 residues: CASSVSLGGPSQETQYF. The CDR3 nucleotides are TGTGCCAGCAGTGTTTCTCTGGGGGGGCCCTCCCAAGAGACCCAGTACTTC.

In this sample, this clonotype turned up many times. The genes are TRBV28 and TRBJ2-7, with D possibly TRBD1 on 6 matching bases. Germline V gives CDR1 MDHEN, CDR2 SYDVKM. V was shortened by 4 bases and J by 4 bases, with 8 bases between the two germline ends. This CDR3 spans 12 amino acids. CDR3 bases: TGTGCCAGCAGTTATACAGGGTACGAGCAGTACTTC. Its translation: CASSYTGYEQYF.

This clonotype was detected a few times. The DNA of the CDR3 is TGTGCCAGCTCACCACCAGGGGATCCGAACACTGAAGCTTTCTTT. Translated: CASSPPGDPNTEAFF. The chain couples TRBV18 to TRBJ1-1, with D maybe TRBD1 (5 bases). V dropped 0 bases and J dropped 1 base, with 9 bases sitting between them. This CDR3 has 15 residues. Germline V gene sequence: CDR1 KGHSH, CDR2 LQKENI. Combining the CDR3 with reference TRBV18 and TRBJ1-1 gives the whole variable domain NAGVMQNPRHLVRRRGQEARLRCSPMKGHSHVYWYRQLPEEGLKFMVYLQKENIIDESGMPKERFSAEFPKEGPSILRIQQVVRGDSAAYFCASSPPGDPNTEAFFGQGTRLTVV.

The chain recombines TRBV10-3 with TRBJ2-1; TRBD2 agrees at 10 bases. CDR3 length: 15 amino acids. Germline values: CDR1 ENHRY, CDR2 SYGVKD. V shed 2 bases, J shed 7 bases, and the junction held 5 bases outside the gene matches. CDR3 coding DNA: TGTGCCATCAGTGAGATGGCTAGCGGGAGAAATGAGCAGTTCTTC. Its protein is CAISEMASGRNEQFF.

This clonotype was recorded many times. The chain couples TRBV24-1 to TRBJ2-1; D may be TRBD1 (5 bases). CDR3 size: 17 residues. Trimming removed 2 bases at V and 3 bases at J, with 16 bases between. CDR1 is KGHDR, CDR2 SFDVKD, per germline. The CDR3 region is CATSDSLGAWGYNEQFF. The CDR3 DNA follows: TGTGCCACCAGTGATTCCCTAGGGGCCTGGGGCTACAATGAGCAGTTCTTC.

This rearrangement joins TRBV20-1 to TRBJ1-6; no clear D. Deletions cut 0 bases from V and 0 bases from J, with 6 bases between. CDR1 and CDR2 (germline): DFQATT, SNEGSKA (reference sequence). The CDR3 consists of 15 residues. The CDR3 region has the DNA TGCAGTGCTAGAGAGGGGAGCTCCTATAATTCACCCCTCCACTTT. It yields the protein CSAREGSSYNSPLHF.

V usage is TRBV27 and J usage is TRBJ2-5; 12 bases are shared with TRBD1. This CDR3 has 15 residues. Per the germline V gene, CDR1 is MNHEY and CDR2 is SMNVEV (reference sequence). V shed 5 bases and J 5 bases; nucleotides not matched to a gene: 6. DNA of the CDR3: TGTGCCAGCAGTCAACCGGGACAGGGGGCGGAGACCCAGTACTTC. Translation gives CASSQPGQGAETQYF.

This clonotype was recorded a few times. At one of its ends the junction is not consistent with the germline gene, which may arise from a read error. The rearrangement links TRBV7-3 to TRBJ1-3, with 9 nucleotides matching TRBD1. The CDR3 spans 15 residues. Germline V gene data show CDR1 as SGHTA and CDR2 as FQGTGA. CDR3 loop: CASSPNRGPGNTIYF. The DNA of the CDR3 is TGTGCCAGCAGCCCAAACAGGGGGCCTGGGAACACCATATATTTT.

Comment on this clonotype: Relative to the germline gene, one junction end is altered; a read error may explain this. V gene TRBV20-1 combines with J gene TRBJ2-3; 8 positions agree with TRBD2. This CDR3 has 13 amino acids. Germline-derived CDR1 and CDR2 are DFQATT and SNEGSKA (reference sequence). The CDR3 region is CSARGTSIDTQYF. DNA of the CDR3: TGCAGTGCTAGAGGGACTAGCATAGATACGCAGTATTTT.

This clonotype was counted at least ten times. The V gene is TRBV29-1, the J gene TRBJ2-2, with no clear D. This CDR3 is built from 15 residues. The ends were cut back, 7 bases at V and 6 bases at J, with 21 bases in the middle. Germline values: CDR1 SQVTM, CDR2 ANQGSEA. The CDR3: CSANYRADPSGELFF. In DNA, the CDR3 is TGCAGCGCGAACTATCGCGCGGATCCCTCCGGGGAGCTGTTTTTT.

The chain uses TRBV6-2 or TRBV6-3 and TRBJ2-7; the D gene is possibly TRBD2 (6 bases). The CDR3 loop spans 14 amino acids. V lost 3 bases to trimming and J lost 0 bases, with 9 bases between them. Looked up from germline, CDR1 is MNHEY and CDR2 is SVGEGT. The CDR3 DNA reads as TGTGCCAGCAGTTATTTCGGGGGCTCCTACGAGCAGTACTTC. Protein: CASSYFGGSYEQYF.

This clonotype was counted only a few times. This chain connects TRBV12-3 or TRBV12-4 to TRBJ2-7; 11 nucleotides agree with TRBD2. The CDR3 contains 14 residues. J lost 6 bases, V lost 5 bases, and 6 bases had no gene match. Written as DNA, the CDR3 is TGTGCCAGCAGTCCTGATCTAGCGGGAGGCGAGCAGTACTTC. It encodes CASSPDLAGGEQYF.

This chain links TRBV6-5 with TRBJ1-6; D possibly corresponds to TRBD1 (6 bases). The CDR3 length is 16 residues. V was shortened by 0 bases and J by 7 bases, with 13 bases between the two germline ends. Germline V CDR1 and CDR2: MNHEY, SVGAGI. The CDR3: CASSYSSGAGNSPLHF. For the CDR3, the DNA is TGTGCCAGCAGTTACTCGTCGGGGGCTGGGAATTCACCCCTCCACTTT.

The rearrangement links TRBV4-3 to TRBJ2-2; 16 bases are shared with TRBD2. Losses at the gene ends were 2 bases for V and 6 bases for J; bases not matched to a gene: 9. The germline V gene has CDR1 LGHNA and CDR2 YSLEER. The CDR3 sequence is 19 residues long. The CDR3 region has the DNA TGCGCCAGCAGCCAATGGGGACTAGCGGGAGGGCCTGGCGCCGGGGAGCTGTTTTTT. Residues: CASSQWGLAGGPGAGELFF.

This clonotype was detected only a few times. J is TRBJ1-3 and V is TRBV15; D unresolved. V lost 0 bases and J 1 base, leaving 10 bases between the germline ends. Germline loops: CDR1 LNHNV, CDR2 YYDKDF (reference sequence). The CDR3 is made up of 16 amino acids. This CDR3 is CATSRDQAGSGNTIYF. CDR3 coding DNA: TGTGCCACCAGCAGAGATCAAGCAGGATCTGGAAACACCATATATTTT.

The table lists this clonotype with a few counts. The V gene is TRBV9, the J gene TRBJ2-3; D is uncertain. From germline, CDR1 is SGDLS and CDR2 YYNGEE. Trimming took off 4 bases at V and 2 bases at J, with 17 bases between the two ends. The CDR3 spans 16 residues. The CDR3 DNA reads as TGTGCCAGCAGCCCCAGGTTGGCGGAACCCACAGATACGCAGTATTTT. It translates to CASSPRLAEPTDTQYF. The complete variable domain, with remaining parts taken from reference TRBV9 and TRBJ2-3, reads DSGVTQTPKHLITATGQRVTLRCSPRSGDLSVYWYQQSLDQGLQFLIQYYNGEERAKGNILERFSAQQFPDLHSELNLSSLELGDSALYFCASSPRLAEPTDTQYFGPGTRLTVL.